This T cell receptor (beta chain) derives from a study of prognosis after radiotherapy for stage I lung cancer. Overall study: It was SBRT that served as radiotherapy, in 3 to 5 fractions with a biologically effective dose of at least 100 Gy.

Genomic DNA was subjected to two-round multiplex PCR for amplification of TCR beta CDR3. The first round of PCR was done with primers that matched each TRBV and TRBJ gene. Using its own MiXCR run on the multiplex PCR reads, TCRdb lists one record per CDR3 protein. The repertoire consists of some 13,000 distinct CDR3 sequences, with about 46% occurring once and the leading ten covering roughly 25%. In regard to this clonotype: What it recognizes is unknown.

Overall study results and limits: Between patients with and without metastases, TRBV and TRBJ gene usage reportedly differed.

Sequencing used PBMCs, obtained before or after stereotactic body radiation therapy (not recorded which). This clonotype was sampled from a donor aged 50 or older with non-small cell lung cancer.

CDR3 nucleotides: TGTGCCAGCAGCGTACCGTCTGCGGGGGGAAACACTGAAGCTTTCTTT. This codes for CASSVPSAGGNTEAFF. J is TRBJ1-1 and V is TRBV9; D is perhaps TRBD1 (5 bases). Germline values: CDR1 SGDLS, CDR2 YYNGEE. The germline V and J ends were trimmed by 1 base and 2 bases, with 15 bases remaining between them. CDR3 length: 16 amino acids.